The 21 T cell receptor beta chains listed next were all sequenced from one sample in a study of blood T cell repertoires in COVID-19. Produced via immunoSEQ multiplex PCR; TCRdb's table is partial and in-frame only. The repertoire holds over 200,000 clones, with about 85% as singletons. The specimen was PBMCs or T cells enriched from blood (not recorded which). These receptors were collected from a man aged 30 to 39 who had recovered from COVID-19.

The chain combines TRBV19 with TRBJ1-4; D uncertain. CDR3 length: 15 residues. With 2 bases removed from V and 4 bases from J, the gap between germline ends came to 11 bases. The germline V gene has CDR1 LNHDA and CDR2 SQIVND (reference sequence). The chain's CDR3 is CASSITGSLNEKLFF. CDR3 DNA sequence: TGTGCCAGTAGTATAACCGGGAGCCTTAATGAAAAACTGTTTTTT.

The rearrangement uses TRBV29-1 and TRBJ1-2; the D is unclear. CDR1 and CDR2 from the germline V gene are SQVTM and ANQGSEA. The V and J ends lost 4 bases and 0 bases respectively, with 6 bases between them. The CDR3 contains 12 residues. CDR3 sequence: CSVAQSNYGYTF. The CDR3 DNA is TGCAGCGTTGCACAGTCTAACTATGGCTACACCTTC.

The J gene is TRBJ1-1, the V gene TRBV7-6; unclear D gene. V was trimmed by 5 bases and J by 4 bases, leaving 17 bases between them. There are 15 residues in the CDR3. Germline V gene lookup returns CDR1 SGHVS and CDR2 FNYEAQ. The CDR3, as DNA: TGTGCCAGCAGCAAAGAAACTCGGGCGGGCACTGAAGCTTTCTTT. Its protein product is CASSKETRAGTEAFF.

The rearrangement joins TRBV9 to TRBJ2-7; TRBD2 matches at 11 bases. J gave up 4 bases and V 2 bases, and 5 bases lay outside the gene matches. The CDR3 runs 15 residues. Germline CDR1 and CDR2: SGDLS and YYNGEE. This CDR3 reads CASSVGTSGTYEQYF. For the CDR3, the DNA is TGTGCCAGCAGCGTTGGGACTAGCGGAACTTACGAGCAGTACTTC. The complete variable domain, with remaining parts taken from reference TRBV9 and TRBJ2-7, reads DSGVTQTPKHLITATGQRVTLRCSPRSGDLSVYWYQQSLDQGLQFLIQYYNGEERAKGNILERFSAQQFPDLHSELNLSSLELGDSALYFCASSVGTSGTYEQYFGPGTRLTVT.

A few counts support this clone. J is TRBJ1-6 and V is TRBV10-3; D might be TRBD1 (6 bases). This CDR3 spans 16 amino acids. The germline V gene has CDR1 ENHRY and CDR2 SYGVKD. V dropped 4 bases and J dropped 7 bases, with 17 bases sitting between them. For the CDR3, the DNA is TGTGCCATCAGTGGGAAAGAACAGGGACTAAATTCACCCCTCCACTTT. Translated: CAISGKEQGLNSPLHF.

V and J are TRBV24-1 and TRBJ1-5; TRBD1 is a possible D gene (6 bases). The germline CDR1 and CDR2 sequences are KGHDR and SFDVKD. The CDR3 extends over 15 amino acids. The germline V and J ends were trimmed by 5 bases and 9 bases, with 19 bases remaining between them. CDR3 protein: CATSAQGAPRGPQHF. DNA of the CDR3: TGTGCCACCAGTGCACAGGGAGCTCCCCGGGGGCCCCAGCATTTT.

This clone was seen only a few times. CDR3 coding DNA: TGTGCCAGCAGCGGGACAAGCTCTGGAAACACCATATATTTT. Translating it yields CASSGTSSGNTIYF. The chain is built from TRBV2 and TRBJ1-3; D perhaps matches TRBD1 (6 bases). The CDR3 covers 14 residues. The V end lost 6 bases, the J end lost 0 bases, and 9 bases lay between the germline ends. CDR1 and CDR2 from the germline V gene are SNHLY and FYNNEI.

The table lists this clone with a count of one. The V call is TRBV3-1 (or the pseudogene TRBV3-2), the J call TRBJ2-7; possibly TRBD2 for D (6 bases). Trimming took 1 base from V and 4 from J, leaving 17 bases between them. Per the germline V gene, CDR1 is LGHDT and CDR2 is YNNKEL (reference sequence). The CDR3 has 16 residues. DNA of the CDR3: TGTGCCAGCAGCCAAGCCACAGGAGGGGCTGGTTACGAGCAGTACTTC. The encoded protein is CASSQATGGAGYEQYF.

The chain combines TRBV28 with TRBJ2-7, with 13 bases identical to TRBD2. CDR3 size: 13 residues. The trim removed 5 bases at V and 12 bases at J, leaving 7 bases unmatched. Germline assignment: CDR1 MDHEN and CDR2 SYDVKM. Here the CDR3 reads CASSRLAGGRGYF. CDR3 nucleotide sequence: TGTGCCAGCAGTAGACTAGCGGGAGGACGAGGGTACTTC.

The gene calls are TRBV7-2 and TRBJ2-1; 8 bases agree with TRBD1. The CDR3 has 11 residues. V was clipped by 5 bases and J by 15 bases; unmatched bases: 6. The germline gives CDR1 SGHTA, CDR2 FQGNSA. The CDR3 region has the DNA TGTGCCAGCAGCAATGACAGGGGTCGGTTCTTC. Protein sequence: CASSNDRGRFF. Drawing the rest from reference TRBV7-2 and TRBJ2-1, the complete variable domain is GAGVSQSPSNKVTEKGKDVELRCDPISGHTALYWYRQSLGQGLEFLIYFQGNSAPDKSGLPSDRFSAERTGGSVSTLTIQRTQQEDSAVYLCASSNDRGRFFGPGTRLTVL.

The rearrangement joins TRBV3-1 (or the pseudogene TRBV3-2) to TRBJ2-1, with D possibly being TRBD2 (5 bases). V lost 1 base and J lost 5, with 6 bases in between. There are 13 residues in the CDR3. Germline CDR1 and CDR2: LGHDT and YNNKEL (reference sequence). The CDR3 DNA follows: TGTGCCAGCAGCCAAGTCGGGAACAATGAGCAGTTCTTC. This gives the protein CASSQVGNNEQFF.

The chain carries TRBV5-4 and TRBJ1-2, with 8 bases matching TRBD1. The ends lost 4 bases at V and 6 bases at J; junction bases unmatched: 5. This CDR3 spans 13 amino acids. Germline assignment: CDR1 SGHNT and CDR2 YYREEE (reference sequence). The CDR3 nucleotides are TGTGCCAGCAGCAAGGGACAGGAACATGGCTACACCTTC. Its protein is CASSKGQEHGYTF.

This chain uses TRBV19 with TRBJ2-6; unclear D gene. V gave up 8 bases and J gave up 0 bases, with 8 bases separating them. Germline loops: CDR1 LNHDA, CDR2 SQIVND (reference sequence). The CDR3 runs to 14 residues. CDR3 sequence (DNA): TGTGCCAGTCGAAGCCTCTCTGGGGCCAACGTCCTGACTTTC. It translates to CASRSLSGANVLTF. Looking up the rest from reference TRBV19 and TRBJ2-6 gives the full variable domain: DGGITQSPKYLFRKEGQNVTLSCEQNLNHDAMYWYRQDPGQGLRLIYYSQIVNDFQKGDIAEGYSVSREKKESFPLTVTSAQKNPTAFYLCASRSLSGANVLTFGAGSRLTVL.

This clone showed up just once. This sequence joins TRBV7-9 and TRBJ2-1, with a tentative D call TRBD1 (5 bases). CDR1 and CDR2 (germline): SEHNR, FQNEAQ (reference sequence). This CDR3 is 12 amino acids long. V was clipped by 8 bases and J by 8 bases, with 13 bases between them. The CDR3 sequence is CASQGLGDEQFF. CDR3 nucleotide sequence: TGTGCCAGCCAGGGTTTGGGCGATGAGCAGTTCTTC.

The CDR3 protein is CASRLTGYNEKLFF. For the CDR3, the DNA is TGCGCCAGCAGACTGACAGGGTATAATGAAAAACTGTTTTTT. The rearrangement uses TRBV5-1 and TRBJ1-4; TRBD1 agrees at 7 bases. Germline trimming cut 5 bases from V and 4 bases from J; bases unmatched to any gene: 5. The CDR3 runs to 14 residues. Looked up from germline, CDR1 is SGHRS and CDR2 is YFSETQ.

This chain uses TRBV3-1 (or the pseudogene TRBV3-2) with TRBJ1-3; D call uncertain. Germline loops: CDR1 LGHDT, CDR2 YNNKEL (reference sequence). The CDR3 length is 12 residues. Trimming took 1 base from V and 5 from J, leaving 3 bases between them. Here the CDR3 reads CASSQARNTIYF. CDR3 nucleotides: TGTGCCAGCAGCCAAGCAAGAAACACCATATATTTT.

This clone occurred a few times. The genes are TRBV5-1 and TRBJ2-6; D gene unclear. The V and J ends lost 1 base and 0 bases respectively, with 8 bases between them. This CDR3 contains 16 residues. Germline V gene sequence: CDR1 SGHRS, CDR2 YFSETQ. The chain's CDR3 is CASSLQWSSGANVLTF. The CDR3 region has the DNA TGCGCCAGCAGCTTGCAGTGGAGCTCTGGGGCCAACGTCCTGACTTTC.

This chain joins TRBV9 and TRBJ2-3; 12 positions match TRBD2. Germline lookup yields CDR1 SGDLS and CDR2 YYNGEE. J was trimmed by 6 bases and V by 2 bases; bases with no gene match: 7. The CDR3 is made up of 16 amino acids. CDR3 DNA sequence: TGTGCCAGCAGCGTCCGTTCTAGCGGGAGGGCCGATACGCAGTATTTT. Its translation: CASSVRSSGRADTQYF.

The J gene is TRBJ2-2, the V gene TRBV11-3; 14 bases agree with TRBD2. The CDR3 consists of 18 residues. Per the germline V gene, CDR1 is SGHNT and CDR2 is YENEEA. V gave up 5 bases and J gave up 4 bases; unmatched junction bases: 9. The CDR3: CASSPGLAGVWGTGELFF. As DNA, the CDR3 is TGTGCCAGCAGCCCGGGACTAGCGGGAGTTTGGGGCACCGGGGAGCTGTTTTTT. Supplemented by reference TRBV11-3 and TRBJ2-2, the full variable domain reads EAGVVQSPRYKIIEKKQPVAFWCNPISGHNTLYWYLQNLGQGPELLIRYENEEAVDDSQLPKDRFSAERLKGVDSTLKIQPAELGDSAVYLCASSPGLAGVWGTGELFFGEGSRLTVL.

CDR3 sequence reads: CASSPGEGLAEAFF. CDR3 DNA sequence: TGTGCCAGCTCACCAGGGGAGGGCTTGGCTGAAGCTTTCTTT. V gene TRBV18 combines with J gene TRBJ1-1; no firm D call. This CDR3 is built from 14 residues. The V end lost 2 bases, the J end lost 6 bases, and 13 bases lay between the germline ends. The V gene's germline CDR1 is KGHSH and CDR2 LQKENI.

The chain has TRBV7-3 and TRBJ1-6; weak D call: TRBD1 (5 bases). Trimming pared 1 base from V and 7 bases from J, leaving 11 bases between. This CDR3 has 15 residues. CDR1 SGHTA and CDR2 FQGTGA come from the germline V gene. CDR3 loop: CASSLNQGGNSPLHF. The CDR3 DNA sequence: TGTGCCAGCAGCTTAAATCAGGGTGGGAATTCACCCCTCCACTTT.